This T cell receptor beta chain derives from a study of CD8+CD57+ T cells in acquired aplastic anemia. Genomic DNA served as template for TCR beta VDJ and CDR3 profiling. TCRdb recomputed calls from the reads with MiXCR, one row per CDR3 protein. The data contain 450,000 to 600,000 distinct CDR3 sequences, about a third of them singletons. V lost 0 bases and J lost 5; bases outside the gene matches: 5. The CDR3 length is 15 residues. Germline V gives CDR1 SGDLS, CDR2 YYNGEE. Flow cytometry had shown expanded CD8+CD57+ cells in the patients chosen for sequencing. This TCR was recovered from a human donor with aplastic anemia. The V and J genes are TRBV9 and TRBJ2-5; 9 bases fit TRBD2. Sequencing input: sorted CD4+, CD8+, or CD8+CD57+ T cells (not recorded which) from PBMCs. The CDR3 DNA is TGTGCCAGCAGCGTAGGGCGGGGGGGCCCCGAGACCCAGTACTTC. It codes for CASSVGRGGPETQYF.